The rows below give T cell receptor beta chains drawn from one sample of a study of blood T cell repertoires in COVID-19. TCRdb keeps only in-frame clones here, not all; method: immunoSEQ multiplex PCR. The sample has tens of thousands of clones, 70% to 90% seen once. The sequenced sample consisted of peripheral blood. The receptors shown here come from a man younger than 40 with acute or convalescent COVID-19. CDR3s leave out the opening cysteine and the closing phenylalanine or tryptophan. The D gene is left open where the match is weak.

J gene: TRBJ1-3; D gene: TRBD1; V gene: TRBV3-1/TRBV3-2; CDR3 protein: ASRFGTAGNTIY
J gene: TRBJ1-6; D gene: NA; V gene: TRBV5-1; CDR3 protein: ASSLGQSNNSPLH
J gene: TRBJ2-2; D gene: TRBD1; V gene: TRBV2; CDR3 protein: ASRDRDNTGELF
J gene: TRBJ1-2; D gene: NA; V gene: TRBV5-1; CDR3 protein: ASSLDTGGYGYT
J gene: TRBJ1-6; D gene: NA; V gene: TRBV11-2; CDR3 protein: ASSFLPNNSPLH
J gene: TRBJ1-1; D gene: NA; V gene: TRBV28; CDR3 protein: ASSRREGNTEAF
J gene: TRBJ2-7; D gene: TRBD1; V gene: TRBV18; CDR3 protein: ASSPTGTDGEQY
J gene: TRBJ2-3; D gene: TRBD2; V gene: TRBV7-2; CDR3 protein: ASSLMYSSSGNTDTQY
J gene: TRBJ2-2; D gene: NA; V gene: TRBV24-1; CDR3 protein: ATSDRGTANTGELF
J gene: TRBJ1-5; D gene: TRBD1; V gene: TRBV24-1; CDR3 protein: ATARGPHQPQH
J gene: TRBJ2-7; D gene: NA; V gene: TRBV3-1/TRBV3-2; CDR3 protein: ASSQGSAYEQY
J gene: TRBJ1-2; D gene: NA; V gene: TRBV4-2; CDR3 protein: ASSQALYGYT
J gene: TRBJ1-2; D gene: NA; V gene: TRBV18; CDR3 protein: ASSPFIGRGESGYT
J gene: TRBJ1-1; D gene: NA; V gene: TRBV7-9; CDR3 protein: ASSFRDTNVVNTEAF
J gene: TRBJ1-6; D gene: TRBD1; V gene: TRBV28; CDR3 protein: ASSISGGSNSPLH
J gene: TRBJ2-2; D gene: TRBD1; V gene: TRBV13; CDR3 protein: ASSSSPGQGTTGELF